The rows below give T cell receptor beta chains drawn from one sample of a study of identical twins. From the 5' RACE reads, TCRdb called clonotypes with MiXCR, one entry per CDR3 protein. Of 520,000 or so distinct CDR3 sequences in the sample, less than 25% were seen once. These same data were also listed under a study on T cells expressing NK-cell markers.

The specimen was CD4+ T cells sorted from blood. Every receptor here comes from a woman younger than 30 in good health. Both conserved end residues are part of each CDR3. Each record gives: CDR3 protein, CDR3 DNA, J gene, CDR3 length, V gene, D gene, clone size. D genes are given only for firm matches. Size values are once, few and many counts, or a class for expanded clones, and some rows have none.

CDR3 protein: CASRGGTGVGEQYF
CDR3 DNA: TGTGCCAGCAGAGGCGGGACAGGTGTTGGCGAGCAGTACTTC
J gene: TRBJ2-7
CDR3 length: 14
V gene: TRBV6-1
D gene: TRBD1
clone size: -

CDR3 protein: CSATAGLTDTQYF
CDR3 DNA: TGCAGTGCTACAGCGGGGCTCACAGATACGCAGTATTTT
J gene: TRBJ2-3
CDR3 length: 13
V gene: TRBV20-1
D gene: TRBD2
clone size: -

CDR3 protein: CASRGPAGGTDTQYF
CDR3 DNA: TGTGCCAGCAGGGGACCAGCGGGGGGCACAGATACGCAGTATTTT
J gene: TRBJ2-3
CDR3 length: 15
V gene: TRBV7-2
D gene: TRBD2
clone size: -

CDR3 protein: CASIRQGAYEQYF
CDR3 DNA: TGTGCCAGCATTAGACAGGGCGCCTACGAGCAGTACTTC
J gene: TRBJ2-7
CDR3 length: 13
V gene: TRBV2
D gene: TRBD1
clone size: -

CDR3 protein: CASSRRNTEAFF
CDR3 DNA: TGTGCCAGCAGCCGACGGAACACTGAAGCTTTCTTT
J gene: TRBJ1-1
CDR3 length: 12
V gene: TRBV6-5
D gene: -
clone size: many

CDR3 protein: CSARAYSGVINTGELFF
CDR3 DNA: TGCAGTGCTAGGGCATATTCGGGGGTAATAAACACCGGGGAGCTGTTTTTT
J gene: TRBJ2-2
CDR3 length: 17
V gene: TRBV20-1
D gene: -
clone size: -

CDR3 protein: CASVGRAGMDTQYF
CDR3 DNA: TGTGCCAGCGTGGGGCGGGCCGGGATGGATACGCAGTATTTT
J gene: TRBJ2-3
CDR3 length: 14
V gene: TRBV6-1
D gene: -
clone size: few

CDR3 protein: CSAPRASGANVLTF
CDR3 DNA: TGCAGTGCCCCACGGGCCTCTGGGGCCAACGTCCTGACTTTC
J gene: TRBJ2-6
CDR3 length: 14
V gene: TRBV20-1
D gene: -
clone size: -

CDR3 protein: CSATLWGSSSTDTQYF
CDR3 DNA: TGCAGTGCTACCTTATGGGGGTCCTCTAGCACAGATACGCAGTATTTT
J gene: TRBJ2-3
CDR3 length: 16
V gene: TRBV20-1
D gene: -
clone size: -

CDR3 protein: CASSYYGQGYEQYF
CDR3 DNA: TGTGCCAGCAGTTATTACGGACAGGGCTACGAGCAGTACTTC
J gene: TRBJ2-7
CDR3 length: 14
V gene: TRBV6-5
D gene: TRBD1
clone size: -

CDR3 protein: CAWSWAGVPLMQYF
CDR3 DNA: TGTGCCTGGAGCTGGGCAGGGGTCCCACTAATGCAGTACTTC
J gene: TRBJ2-7
CDR3 length: 14
V gene: TRBV30
D gene: -
clone size: -

CDR3 protein: CSARDLADTEAFF
CDR3 DNA: TGCAGTGCTAGAGATCTCGCGGACACTGAAGCTTTCTTT
J gene: TRBJ1-1
CDR3 length: 13
V gene: TRBV20-1
D gene: -
clone size: few

CDR3 protein: CASSRIAGGPFYEQYF
CDR3 DNA: TGTGCCAGCAGCCGTATAGCGGGAGGGCCGTTCTACGAGCAGTACTTC
J gene: TRBJ2-7
CDR3 length: 16
V gene: TRBV11-2
D gene: TRBD2
clone size: few

CDR3 protein: CASSYTGNTEAFF
CDR3 DNA: TGTGCCAGCAGTTACACGGGGAACACTGAAGCTTTCTTT
J gene: TRBJ1-1
CDR3 length: 13
V gene: TRBV6-5
D gene: -
clone size: -

CDR3 protein: CSARGGVHEQYF
CDR3 DNA: TGCAGTGCTAGGGGGGGTGTCCACGAGCAGTACTTC
J gene: TRBJ2-7
CDR3 length: 12
V gene: TRBV20-1
D gene: -
clone size: many

CDR3 protein: CASGKGPEVYNEQFF
CDR3 DNA: TGCGCCAGCGGAAAAGGGCCAGAGGTCTACAATGAGCAGTTCTTC
J gene: TRBJ2-1
CDR3 length: 15
V gene: TRBV5-1
D gene: -
clone size: few

CDR3 protein: CASSLNAGNTGELFF
CDR3 DNA: TGTGCCAGCAGCTTAAATGCGGGAAACACCGGGGAGCTGTTTTTT
J gene: TRBJ2-2
CDR3 length: 15
V gene: TRBV7-3
D gene: -
clone size: -

CDR3 protein: CASRPTSGVYETQYF
CDR3 DNA: TGTGCCAGCAGGCCGACTAGCGGGGTGTACGAGACCCAGTACTTC
J gene: TRBJ2-5
CDR3 length: 15
V gene: TRBV2
D gene: TRBD2
clone size: few